This T cell receptor (beta chain) was profiled in a study of response to subunit inactivated influenza vaccine. The CDR3 totals 12 residues. V shed 7 bases, J shed 8 bases, and the junction held 5 bases outside the gene matches. TCRdb itself ran the RT-PCR reads through MiXCR, one entry per CDR3 protein. Here the sample spans about half a million distinct CDR3 sequences, 9.5% to 12% being singletons. The material sequenced was PBMCs from blood, taken roughly 45 days after vaccination. The receptor was isolated from a man aged 45-60 years who received an inactivated influenza vaccine. V and J are TRBV12-3 or TRBV12-4 and TRBJ2-1; 7 bases fit TRBD1. The CDR3 DNA follows: TGTGCCAGCATTAGACAGGGCCATGAGCAGTTCTTC. Protein product: CASIRQGHEQFF.